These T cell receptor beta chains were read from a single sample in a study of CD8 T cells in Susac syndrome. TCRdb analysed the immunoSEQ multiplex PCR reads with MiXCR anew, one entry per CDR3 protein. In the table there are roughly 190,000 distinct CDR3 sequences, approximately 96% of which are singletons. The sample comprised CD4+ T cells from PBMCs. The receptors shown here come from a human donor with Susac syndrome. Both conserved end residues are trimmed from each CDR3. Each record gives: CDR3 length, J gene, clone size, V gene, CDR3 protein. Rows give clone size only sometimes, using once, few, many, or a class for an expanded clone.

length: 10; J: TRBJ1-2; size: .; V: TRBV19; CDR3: ASAGTGAGYT
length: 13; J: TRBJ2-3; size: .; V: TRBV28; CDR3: ASSAVAGGTDTQY
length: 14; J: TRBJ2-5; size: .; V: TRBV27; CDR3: ASSFLAGTGKETQY
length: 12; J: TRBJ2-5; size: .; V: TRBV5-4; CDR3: ASQLGQRGETQY
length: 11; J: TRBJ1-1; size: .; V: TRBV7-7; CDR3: ASSLDVNTEAF
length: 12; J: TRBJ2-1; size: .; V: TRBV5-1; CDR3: ASSLARGTGEQF
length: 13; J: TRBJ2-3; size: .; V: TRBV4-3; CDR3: ASSQNQGVADTQY
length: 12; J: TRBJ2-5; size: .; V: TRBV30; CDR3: AWSHQGRRETQY
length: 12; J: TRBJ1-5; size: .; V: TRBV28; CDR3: ASSLFTGLEPQH
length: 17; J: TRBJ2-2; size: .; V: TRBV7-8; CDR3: ASSLGRADRVLQPGELF
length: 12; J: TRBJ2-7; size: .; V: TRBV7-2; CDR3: ASSSTVGTHEQY
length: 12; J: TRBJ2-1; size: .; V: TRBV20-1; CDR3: SAPWGGSYNEQF
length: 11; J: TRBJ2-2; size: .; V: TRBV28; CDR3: ASRLLNTGELF
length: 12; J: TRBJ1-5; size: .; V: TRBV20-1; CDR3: SAGTEHSNQPQH
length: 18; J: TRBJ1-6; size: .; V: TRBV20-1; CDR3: SARDPPGQGSALVYSPLH
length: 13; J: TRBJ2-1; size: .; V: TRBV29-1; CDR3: SVGRDTPSYNEQF
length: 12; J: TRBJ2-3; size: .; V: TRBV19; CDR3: ASSILGITDTQY
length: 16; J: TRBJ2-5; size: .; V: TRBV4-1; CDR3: ASSQDEKTSGAKETQY
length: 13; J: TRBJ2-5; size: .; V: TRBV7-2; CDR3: ASSLSGGAGETQY
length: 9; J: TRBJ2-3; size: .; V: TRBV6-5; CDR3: ASRRQDTQY
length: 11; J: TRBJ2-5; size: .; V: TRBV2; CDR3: ASNRDYQETQY
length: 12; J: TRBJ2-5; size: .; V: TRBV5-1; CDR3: ASSSGRLQETQY
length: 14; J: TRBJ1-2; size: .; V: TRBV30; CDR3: AWNRDRGDLVYGYT
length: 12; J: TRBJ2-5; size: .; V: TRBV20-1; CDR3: SAKVPGGTQTQY
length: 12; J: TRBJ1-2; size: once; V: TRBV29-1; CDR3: SVRSGTMNYGYT
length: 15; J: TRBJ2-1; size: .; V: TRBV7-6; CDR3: ASSLTSGGGDNNEQF
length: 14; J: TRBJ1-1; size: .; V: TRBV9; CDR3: ASSVSDNPGQGQAF
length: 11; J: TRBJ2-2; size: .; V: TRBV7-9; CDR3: ASSGEFTGELF
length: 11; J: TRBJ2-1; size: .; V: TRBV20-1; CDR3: SAGRVGGNEQF
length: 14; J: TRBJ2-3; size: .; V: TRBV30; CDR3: AWNPLAGGVTDTQY
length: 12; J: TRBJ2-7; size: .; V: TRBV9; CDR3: ASSVGGWGNEQY
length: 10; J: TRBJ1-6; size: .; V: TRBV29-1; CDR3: SVEDAGGPLH
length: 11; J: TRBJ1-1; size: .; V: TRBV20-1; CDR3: SAMTGGNTEAF
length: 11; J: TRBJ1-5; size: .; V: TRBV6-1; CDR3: ASEPTGNQPQH
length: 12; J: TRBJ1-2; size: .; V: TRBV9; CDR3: ASSGAWGEDGYT
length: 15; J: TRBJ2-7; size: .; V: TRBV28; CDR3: ASSLSRDRVSRYEQY
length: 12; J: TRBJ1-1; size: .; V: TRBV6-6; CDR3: ASRSGTWNTEAF
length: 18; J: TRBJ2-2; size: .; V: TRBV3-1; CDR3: ASSQVPTVIPFWGTGELF
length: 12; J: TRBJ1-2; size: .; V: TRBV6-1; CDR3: ASSARQGWNGYT
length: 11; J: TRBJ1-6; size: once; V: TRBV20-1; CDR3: SASAGANSPLH
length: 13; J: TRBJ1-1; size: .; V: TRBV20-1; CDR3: SALAPLDLNTEAF
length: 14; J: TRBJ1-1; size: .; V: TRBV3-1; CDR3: ASTRGWGALGTEAF
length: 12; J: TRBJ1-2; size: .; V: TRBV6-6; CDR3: ASSPRGQGYGYT
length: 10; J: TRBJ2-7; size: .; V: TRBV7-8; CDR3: ASSPPGPEQY
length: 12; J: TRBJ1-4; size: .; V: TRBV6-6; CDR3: ASSYGDSNEKLF
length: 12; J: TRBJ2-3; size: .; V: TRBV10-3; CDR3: AIRAGTSTDTQY
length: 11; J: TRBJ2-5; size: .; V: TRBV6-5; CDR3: ASSIGVQETQY
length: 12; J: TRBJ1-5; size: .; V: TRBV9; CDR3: ASSDGAFNQPQH
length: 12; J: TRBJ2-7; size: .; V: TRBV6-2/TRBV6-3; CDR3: ASSYSGGPYEQY
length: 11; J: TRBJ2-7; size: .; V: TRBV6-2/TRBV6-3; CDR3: ASARTGAHEQY
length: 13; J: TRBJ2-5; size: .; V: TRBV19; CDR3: ASSKGMTGRETQY
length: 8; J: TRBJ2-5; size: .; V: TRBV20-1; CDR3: SVSQETQY
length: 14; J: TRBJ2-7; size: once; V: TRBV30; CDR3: AWSTKRAGGYYEQY
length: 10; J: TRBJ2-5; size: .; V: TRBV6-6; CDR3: ASSQGQGPQY
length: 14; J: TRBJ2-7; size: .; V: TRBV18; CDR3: ASSPGRGLVQDEQY